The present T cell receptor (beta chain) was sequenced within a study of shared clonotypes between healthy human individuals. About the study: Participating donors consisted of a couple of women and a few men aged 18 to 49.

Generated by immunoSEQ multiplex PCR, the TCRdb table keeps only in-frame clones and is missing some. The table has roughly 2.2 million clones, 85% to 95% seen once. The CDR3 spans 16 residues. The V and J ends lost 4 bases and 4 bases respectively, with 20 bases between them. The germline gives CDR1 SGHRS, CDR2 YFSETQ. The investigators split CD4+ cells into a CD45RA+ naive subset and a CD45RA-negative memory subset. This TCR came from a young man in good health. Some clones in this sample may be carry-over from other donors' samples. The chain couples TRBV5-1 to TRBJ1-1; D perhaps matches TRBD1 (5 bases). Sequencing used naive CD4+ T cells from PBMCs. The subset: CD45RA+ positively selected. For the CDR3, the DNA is TGCGCCAGCAGCCCGGGTGCTTCGGGGCCAGGCACTGAAGCTTTCTTT. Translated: CASSPGASGPGTEAFF.